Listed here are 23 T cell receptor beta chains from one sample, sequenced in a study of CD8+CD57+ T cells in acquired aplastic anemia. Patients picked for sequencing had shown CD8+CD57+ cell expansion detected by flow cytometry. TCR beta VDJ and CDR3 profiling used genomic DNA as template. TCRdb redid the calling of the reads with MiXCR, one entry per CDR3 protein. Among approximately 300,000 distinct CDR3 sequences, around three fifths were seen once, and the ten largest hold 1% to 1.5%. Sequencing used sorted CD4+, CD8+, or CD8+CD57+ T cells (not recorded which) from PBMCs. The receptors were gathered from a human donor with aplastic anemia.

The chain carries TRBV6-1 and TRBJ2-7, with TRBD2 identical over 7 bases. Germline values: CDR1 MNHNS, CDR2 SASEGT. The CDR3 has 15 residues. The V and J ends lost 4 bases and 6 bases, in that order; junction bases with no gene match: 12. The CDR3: CASSGLADALREQYF. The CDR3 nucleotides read TGTGCCAGCAGTGGTCTAGCGGACGCGTTACGCGAGCAGTACTTC.

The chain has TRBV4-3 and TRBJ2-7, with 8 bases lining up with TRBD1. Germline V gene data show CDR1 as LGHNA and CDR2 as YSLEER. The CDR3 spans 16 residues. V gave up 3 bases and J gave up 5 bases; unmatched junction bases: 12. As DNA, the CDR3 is TGCGCCAGCAGCCATGACAGGGGCCTTCCCATGGACGAGCAGTACTTC. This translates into CASSHDRGLPMDEQYF.

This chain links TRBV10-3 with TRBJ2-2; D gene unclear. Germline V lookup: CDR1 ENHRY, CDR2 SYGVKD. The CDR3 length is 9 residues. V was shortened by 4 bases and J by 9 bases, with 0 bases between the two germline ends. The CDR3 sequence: CAISGELFF. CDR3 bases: TGTGCCATCAGTGGGGAGCTGTTTTTT.

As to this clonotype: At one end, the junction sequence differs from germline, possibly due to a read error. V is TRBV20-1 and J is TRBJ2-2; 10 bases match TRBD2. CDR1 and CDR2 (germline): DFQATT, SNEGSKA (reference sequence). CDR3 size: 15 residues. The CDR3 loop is CSARVLAGDTGELFF. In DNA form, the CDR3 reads TGCAGTGCTAGAGTGCTAGCGGGAGACACCGGGGAGCTGTTCTTC.

The CDR3 sequence is CASRETTANEQFF. The CDR3 DNA reads as TGTGCCAGCAGGGAGACTACAGCGAATGAGCAGTTCTTC. The gene calls are TRBV12-3 or TRBV12-4 and TRBJ2-1, with a weak D call TRBD2 (5 bases). The CDR3 has 13 residues. V gave up 6 bases and J gave up 7 bases, with 13 bases separating them.

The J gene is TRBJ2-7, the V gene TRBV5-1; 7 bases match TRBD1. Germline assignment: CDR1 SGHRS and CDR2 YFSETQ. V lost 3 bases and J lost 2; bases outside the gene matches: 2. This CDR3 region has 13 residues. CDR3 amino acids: CASSYGTAYEQYF. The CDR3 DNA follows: TGCGCCAGCAGCTACGGGACAGCCTACGAGCAGTACTTC.

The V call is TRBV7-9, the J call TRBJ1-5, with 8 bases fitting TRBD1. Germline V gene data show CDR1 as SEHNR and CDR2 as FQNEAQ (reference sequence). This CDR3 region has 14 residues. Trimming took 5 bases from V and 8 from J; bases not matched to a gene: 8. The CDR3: CASSQGQDRKPQHF. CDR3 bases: TGTGCCAGCAGCCAGGGACAGGATCGCAAGCCCCAGCATTTT.

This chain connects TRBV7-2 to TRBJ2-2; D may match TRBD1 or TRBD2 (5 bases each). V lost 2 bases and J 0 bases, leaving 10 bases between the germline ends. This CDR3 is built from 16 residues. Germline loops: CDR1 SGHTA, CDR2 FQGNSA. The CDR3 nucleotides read TGTGCCAGCAGCTTAACTGGGGGTTCGAACACCGGGGAGCTGTTTTTT. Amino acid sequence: CASSLTGGSNTGELFF.

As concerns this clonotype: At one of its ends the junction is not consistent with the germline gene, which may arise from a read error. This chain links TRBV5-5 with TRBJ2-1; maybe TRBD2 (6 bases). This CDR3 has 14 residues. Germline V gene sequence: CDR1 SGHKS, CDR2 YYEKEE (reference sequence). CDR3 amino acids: CTSSPGGSYNEQFF. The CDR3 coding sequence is TGTACCAGCAGCCCCGGGGGATCCTACAATGAGCAGTTCTTC. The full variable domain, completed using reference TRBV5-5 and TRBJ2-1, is DAGVTQSPTHLIKTRGQQVTLRCSPISGHKSVSWYQQVLGQGPQFIFQYYEKEERGRGNFPDRFSARQFPNYSSELNVNALLLGDSALYLCTSSPGGSYNEQFFGPGTRLTVL.

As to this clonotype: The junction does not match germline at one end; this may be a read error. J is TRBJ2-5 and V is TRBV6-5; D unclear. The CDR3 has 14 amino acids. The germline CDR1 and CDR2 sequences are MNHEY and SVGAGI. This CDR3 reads CASSYSGNQGTQYF. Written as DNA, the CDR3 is TGTGCCAGCAGTTACTCGGGAAACCAAGGGACCCAGTACTTC.

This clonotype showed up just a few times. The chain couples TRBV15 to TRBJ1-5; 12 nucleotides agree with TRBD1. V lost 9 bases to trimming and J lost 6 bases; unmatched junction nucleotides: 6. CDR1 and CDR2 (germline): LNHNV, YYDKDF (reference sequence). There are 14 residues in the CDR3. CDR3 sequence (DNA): TGTGCCACGAGGGGACAGGGGGCCGGTCAGCCCCAGCATTTT. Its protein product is CATRGQGAGQPQHF.

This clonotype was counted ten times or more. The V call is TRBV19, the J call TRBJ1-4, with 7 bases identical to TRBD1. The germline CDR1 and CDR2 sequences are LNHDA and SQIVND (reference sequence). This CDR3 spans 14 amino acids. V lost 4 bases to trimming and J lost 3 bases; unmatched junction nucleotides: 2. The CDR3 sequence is CASSSGQANEKLFF. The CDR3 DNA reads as TGTGCCAGTAGTAGCGGACAGGCTAATGAAAAACTGTTTTTT.

The CDR3 nucleotides read TGTGCCAGCAGTGAATGGGGTTCCGGAAACACCATATATTTT. It is translated as CASSEWGSGNTIYF. The gene calls are TRBV2 and TRBJ1-3; the D is unclear. This CDR3 is 14 amino acids long. V dropped 2 bases and J dropped 4 bases, with 9 bases sitting between them. Looked up from germline, CDR1 is SNHLY and CDR2 is FYNNEI.

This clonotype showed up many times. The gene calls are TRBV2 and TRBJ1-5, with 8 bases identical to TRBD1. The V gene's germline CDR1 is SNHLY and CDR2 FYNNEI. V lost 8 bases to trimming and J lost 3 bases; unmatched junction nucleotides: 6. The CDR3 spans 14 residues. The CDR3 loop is CASGTGLNNQPQHF. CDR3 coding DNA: TGTGCCAGCGGGACAGGATTGAACAATCAGCCCCAGCATTTT. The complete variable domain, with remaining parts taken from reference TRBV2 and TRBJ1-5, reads EPEVTQTPSHQVTQMGQEVILRCVPISNHLYFYWYRQILGQKVEFLVSFYNNEISEKSEIFDDQFSVERPDGSNFTLKIRSTKLEDSAMYFCASGTGLNNQPQHFGDGTRLSIL.

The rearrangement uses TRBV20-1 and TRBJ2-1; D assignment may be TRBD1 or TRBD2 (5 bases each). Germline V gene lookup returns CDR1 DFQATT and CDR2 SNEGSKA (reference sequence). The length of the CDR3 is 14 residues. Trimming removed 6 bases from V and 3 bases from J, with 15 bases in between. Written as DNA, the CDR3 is TGCAGTGCCAGCCGAGGGACGGACTACAATGAGCAGTTCTTC. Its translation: CSASRGTDYNEQFF.

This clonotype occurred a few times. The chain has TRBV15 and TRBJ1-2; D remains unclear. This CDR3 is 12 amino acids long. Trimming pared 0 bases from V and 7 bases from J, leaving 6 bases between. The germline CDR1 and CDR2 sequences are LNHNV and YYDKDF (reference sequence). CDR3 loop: CATSRDNGGYTF. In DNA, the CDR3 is TGTGCCACCAGCAGAGATAACGGTGGCTACACCTTC.

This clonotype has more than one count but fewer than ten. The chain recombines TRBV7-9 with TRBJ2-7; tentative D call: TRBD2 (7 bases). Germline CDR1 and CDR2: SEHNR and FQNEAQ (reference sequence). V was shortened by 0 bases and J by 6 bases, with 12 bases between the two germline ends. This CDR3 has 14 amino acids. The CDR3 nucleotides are TGTGCCAGCAGCTTAGCGGGGGGGCCTGGCGAGCAGTACTTC. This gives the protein CASSLAGGPGEQYF. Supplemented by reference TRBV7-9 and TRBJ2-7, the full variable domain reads DTGVSQNPRHKITKRGQNVTFRCDPISEHNRLYWYRQTLGQGPEFLTYFQNEAQLEKSRLLSDRFSAERPKGSFSTLEIQRTEQGDSAMYLCASSLAGGPGEQYFGPGTRLTVT.

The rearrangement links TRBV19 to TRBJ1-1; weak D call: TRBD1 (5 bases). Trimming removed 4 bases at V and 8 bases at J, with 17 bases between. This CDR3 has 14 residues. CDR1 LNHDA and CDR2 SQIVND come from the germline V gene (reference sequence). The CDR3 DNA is TGTGCCAGTAGTACCGGGACGGCATCTGGGGAAGCTTTCTTT. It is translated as CASSTGTASGEAFF.

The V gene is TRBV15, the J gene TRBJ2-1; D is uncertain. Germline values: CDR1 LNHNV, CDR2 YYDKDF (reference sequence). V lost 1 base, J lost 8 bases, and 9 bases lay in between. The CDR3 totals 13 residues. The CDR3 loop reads CATSRVAVDEQFF. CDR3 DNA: TGTGCCACCAGCAGAGTAGCCGTGGATGAGCAGTTCTTC.

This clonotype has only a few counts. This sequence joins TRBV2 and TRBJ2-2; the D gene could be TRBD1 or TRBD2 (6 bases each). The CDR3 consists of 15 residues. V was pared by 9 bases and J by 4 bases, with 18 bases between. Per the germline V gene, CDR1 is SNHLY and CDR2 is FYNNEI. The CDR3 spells CASRGQSGGTGELFF. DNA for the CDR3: TGTGCCAGTAGAGGACAGTCCGGGGGCACCGGGGAGCTGTTTTTT.

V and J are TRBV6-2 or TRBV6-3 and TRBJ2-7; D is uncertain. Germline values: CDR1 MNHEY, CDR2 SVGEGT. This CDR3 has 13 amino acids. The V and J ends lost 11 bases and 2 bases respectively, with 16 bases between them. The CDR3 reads CACSRLTAYEQYF. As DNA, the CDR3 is TGTGCCTGCTCCCGGCTCACGGCCTACGAGCAGTACTTC.

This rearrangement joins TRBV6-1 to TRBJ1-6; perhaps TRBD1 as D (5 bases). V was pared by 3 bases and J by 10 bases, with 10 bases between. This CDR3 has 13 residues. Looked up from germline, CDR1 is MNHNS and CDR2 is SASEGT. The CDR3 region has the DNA TGTGCCAGCAGTGAGCAGGGTCGGTCACCCCTCCACTTT. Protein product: CASSEQGRSPLHF.

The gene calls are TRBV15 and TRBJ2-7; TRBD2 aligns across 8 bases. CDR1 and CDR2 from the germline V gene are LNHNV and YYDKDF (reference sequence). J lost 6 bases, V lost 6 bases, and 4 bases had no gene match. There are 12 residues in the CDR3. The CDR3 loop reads CATRVSGGEQYF. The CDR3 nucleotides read TGTGCCACCAGAGTCAGCGGGGGCGAGCAGTACTTC.